This T cell receptor beta chain was observed in a study of identical twins. TCRdb re-analysed the 5' RACE reads in MiXCR, keeping a single row per CDR3 protein. Seen here are around 250,000 distinct CDR3 sequences, roughly 13% observed once, and the top ten hold about 3.9%. Germline lookup yields CDR1 SGHVS and CDR2 FQNEAQ. V dropped 5 bases and J dropped 3; count of bases not matched to a gene: 6. The CDR3 length is 14 residues. This clonotype was observed many times. Its antigen is still unknown. Points from the study as a whole: Cord blood beta clonotypes present at high abundance carried fewer insertions; no such pattern appeared in memory repertoires. The study found weaker excess twin sharing in beta out-of-frame sequences.

The same data also contributed to another study, on yellow fever vaccine responses in identical twins. That paper states: Reportedly, the T cell response mounted by twins to vaccine seemed partly convergent, partly personalized.

The origin of this receptor is a woman aged 18-29 years in good health. The source material was memory (CD45RO+) T cells sorted from blood. The chain recombines TRBV7-8 with TRBJ1-1, with 7 bases matching TRBD1. The CDR3 spells CASSAPGGYTEAFF. The CDR3 DNA follows: TGTGCCAGCAGCGCCCCAGGGGGGTACACTGAAGCTTTCTTT.